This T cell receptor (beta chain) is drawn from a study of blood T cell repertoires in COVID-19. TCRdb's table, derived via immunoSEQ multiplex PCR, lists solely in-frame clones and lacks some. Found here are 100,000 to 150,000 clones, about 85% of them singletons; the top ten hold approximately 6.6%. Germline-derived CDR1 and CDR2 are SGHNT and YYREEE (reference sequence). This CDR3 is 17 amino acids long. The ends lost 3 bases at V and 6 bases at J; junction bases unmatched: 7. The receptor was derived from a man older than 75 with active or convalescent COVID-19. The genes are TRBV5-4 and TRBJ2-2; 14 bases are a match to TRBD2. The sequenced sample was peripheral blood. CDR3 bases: TGTGCCAGCAGCTCGACTAGCGGGGGGGCGCTGTCCGGGGAGCTGTTTTTT. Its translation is CASSSTSGGALSGELFF.